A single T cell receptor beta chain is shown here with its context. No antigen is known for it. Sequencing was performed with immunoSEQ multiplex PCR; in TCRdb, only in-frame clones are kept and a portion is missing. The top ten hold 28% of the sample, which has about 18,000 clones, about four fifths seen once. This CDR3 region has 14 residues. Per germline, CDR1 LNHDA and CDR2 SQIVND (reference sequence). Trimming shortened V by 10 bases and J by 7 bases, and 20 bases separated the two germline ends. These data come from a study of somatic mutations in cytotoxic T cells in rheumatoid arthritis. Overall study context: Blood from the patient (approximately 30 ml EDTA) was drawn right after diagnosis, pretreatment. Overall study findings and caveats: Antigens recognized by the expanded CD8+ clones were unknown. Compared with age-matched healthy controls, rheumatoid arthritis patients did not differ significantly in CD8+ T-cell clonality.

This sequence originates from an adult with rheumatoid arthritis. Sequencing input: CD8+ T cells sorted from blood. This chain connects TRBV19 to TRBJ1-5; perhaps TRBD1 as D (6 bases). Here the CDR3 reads CATSLGGQGQPQHF. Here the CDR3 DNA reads TGTGCCACTTCCCTTGGGGGTCAGGGGCAGCCCCAGCATTTT.